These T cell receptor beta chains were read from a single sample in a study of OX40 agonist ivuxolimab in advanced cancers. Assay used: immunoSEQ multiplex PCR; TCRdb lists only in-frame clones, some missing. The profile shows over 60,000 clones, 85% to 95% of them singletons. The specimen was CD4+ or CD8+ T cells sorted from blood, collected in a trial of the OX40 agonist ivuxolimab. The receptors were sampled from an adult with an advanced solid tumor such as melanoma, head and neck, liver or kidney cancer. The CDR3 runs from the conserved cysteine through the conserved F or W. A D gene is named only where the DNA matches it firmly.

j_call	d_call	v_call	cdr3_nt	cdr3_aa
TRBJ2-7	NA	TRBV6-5	TGTGCCAGCAGTTACTCGGTCAGCTACGAGCAGTACTTC	CASSYSVSYEQYF
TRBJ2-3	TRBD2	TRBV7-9	TGTGCCAGCAGCTATAGCGGGGGGGCCCCCTTCCCCACAGATACGCAGTATTTT	CASSYSGGAPFPTDTQYF
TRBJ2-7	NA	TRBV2	TGTGCCAGCAGTGAGTCACTGAACTACGAGCAGTACTTC	CASSESLNYEQYF
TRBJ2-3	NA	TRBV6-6	TGTGCCAGCAGTGGATGGGACAGCACAGATACGCAGTATTTT	CASSGWDSTDTQYF
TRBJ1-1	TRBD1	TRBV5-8	TGTGCCAGCAGCTTGGAATGGGACAGGGAAGACGCCATGAACACTGAAGCTTTCTTT	CASSLEWDREDAMNTEAFF
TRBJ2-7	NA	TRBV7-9	TGTGCCAGCAGCTTAGAAACAGCCCCTTCCTACGAGCAGTACTTC	CASSLETAPSYEQYF
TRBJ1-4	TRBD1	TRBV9	TGTGCCAGCAGCCCCAAATACCGGGACAGGGGTCCTAATGAAAAACTGTTTTTT	CASSPKYRDRGPNEKLFF
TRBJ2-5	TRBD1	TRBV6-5	TGTGCCAGCAGTGGACGGGACAGGGATGTAGAGACCCAGTACTTC	CASSGRDRDVETQYF
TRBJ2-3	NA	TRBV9	TGTGCCAGCAGCGTAGGGACAGCAAACACAGATACGCAGTATTTT	CASSVGTANTDTQYF
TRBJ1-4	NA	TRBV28	TGTGCCAGCACGTCCGGGGTCGCAACTAATGAAAAACTGTTTTTT	CASTSGVATNEKLFF
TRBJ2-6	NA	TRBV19	TGTGCCAGCATAGGGTACTCTGGGGCCAACGTCCTGACTTTC	CASIGYSGANVLTF